This T cell receptor (beta chain) appears in the sequencing data of a study of blood T cell repertoires in COVID-19. On the study more broadly: The cDNA or gDNA used as material had been derived from T cells, B-cell-depleted T cells, or PBMCs.

CDR3 length equals 14 residues. V was pared by 5 bases and J by 9 bases, with 17 bases between. Germline V gives CDR1 SEHNR, CDR2 FQNEAQ (reference sequence). In the original processing: Scientists estimated how many nucleated cells there were by amplifying reference gene primers. Sequencing used immunoSEQ multiplex PCR; TCRdb keeps in-frame clones, though not all of them. V, J and clone size are those of that table, while D and trimming were read from the DNA. Here the sample spans approximately 350,000 clones, around 89% being singletons. This TCR was sampled from a man aged 40-50 years with acute or convalescent COVID-19. Sequences were obtained from peripheral blood. The V call is TRBV7-9, the J call TRBJ2-1; D might be TRBD2 (5 bases). The CDR3, as DNA: TGTGCCAGCAGCCAAACCGGTAGCGAGGCTGAGCAGTTCTTC. Translated: CASSQTGSEAEQFF.